One and the same sample provided the 11 T cell receptor beta chains below, sequenced in a study of blood T cell repertoires in COVID-19. Assay used: immunoSEQ multiplex PCR; TCRdb lists only in-frame clones, some missing. The data contain 150,000 or so clones, about four fifths of them singletons. The source material was PBMCs or T cells enriched from blood (not recorded which). The receptor set was obtained from a woman aged 45-59 years who had been exposed to COVID-19.

The chain uses TRBV7-2 and TRBJ1-2; D unclear. The germline V and J ends were trimmed by 4 bases and 3 bases, with 12 bases remaining between them. This CDR3 is built from 14 residues. Per the germline V gene, CDR1 is SGHTA and CDR2 is FQGNSA. The CDR3 is CASSSATADYGYTF. CDR3 nucleotides: TGTGCCAGCAGCTCGGCCACAGCTGACTATGGCTACACCTTC.

This chain connects TRBV19 to TRBJ1-1; 9 bases map to TRBD1. Germline assignment: CDR1 LNHDA and CDR2 SQIVND (reference sequence). This CDR3 region has 15 residues. The trim removed 5 bases at V and 1 base at J, leaving 5 bases unmatched. For the CDR3, the DNA is TGTGCCAGTAGTGACAGGGGGTGGGGGAACACTGAAGCTTTCTTT. This gives the protein CASSDRGWGNTEAFF.

CDR3 DNA: TGTGCCAGCATGGGCCCCGGACAGGGGGCGAAAGAAAAACTGTTTTTT. It yields the protein CASMGPGQGAKEKLFF. This sequence joins TRBV28 and TRBJ1-4, with 11 bases lining up with TRBD1. The CDR3 consists of 16 residues. Germline values: CDR1 MDHEN, CDR2 SYDVKM. V shed 7 bases and J 8 bases; nucleotides not matched to a gene: 12. Using reference TRBV28 and TRBJ1-4 for the parts outside the CDR3, the full variable domain is DVKVTQSSRYLVKRTGEKVFLECVQDMDHENMFWYRQDPGLGLRLIYFSYDVKMKEKGDIPEGYSVSREKKERFSLILESASTNQTSMYLCASMGPGQGAKEKLFFGSGTQLSVL.

This chain uses TRBV5-1 with TRBJ2-5; possibly TRBD2 for D (6 bases). Germline V gene lookup returns CDR1 SGHRS and CDR2 YFSETQ. This CDR3 is 15 amino acids long. With 4 bases removed from V and 5 bases from J, the gap between germline ends came to 18 bases. The CDR3 here is CASSLGTAGRETQYF. For the CDR3, the DNA is TGCGCCAGCAGCCTCGGGACCGCGGGGAGGGAGACCCAGTACTTC.

The rearrangement uses TRBV6-4 and TRBJ1-2; 7 bases fit TRBD1. V gave up 5 bases and J gave up 3 bases; unmatched junction bases: 6. The CDR3 runs 14 residues. Germline V gives CDR1 MRHNA, CDR2 SNTAGT. CDR3 sequence: CASSPQGGDYGYTF. CDR3 DNA sequence: TGTGCCAGCAGTCCTCAGGGGGGAGACTATGGCTACACCTTC.

V usage is TRBV5-1 and J usage is TRBJ1-2; TRBD1 agrees at 11 bases. The CDR3 covers 16 residues. The trim removed 4 bases at V and 5 bases at J, leaving 10 bases unmatched. CDR1 and CDR2 (germline): SGHRS, YFSETQ. CDR3 sequence: CASSPRTGQGAYGYTF. CDR3 nucleotide sequence: TGCGCCAGCAGCCCGCGAACCGGACAGGGGGCGTATGGCTACACCTTC.

The V and J genes are TRBV5-1 and TRBJ1-4; D is ambiguous. This CDR3 is 15 amino acids long. Germline CDR1 is SGHRS and CDR2 is YFSETQ. V was trimmed by 4 bases and J by 3 bases, leaving 13 bases between them. In nucleotides, the CDR3 is TGCGCCAGCAGCCCCTCTGGAGTACCTAATGAAAAACTGTTTTTT. Its translation: CASSPSGVPNEKLFF. The entire variable domain, with the rest obtained from reference TRBV5-1 and TRBJ1-4, is as follows: KAGVTQTPRYLIKTRGQQVTLSCSPISGHRSVSWYQQTPGQGLQFLFEYFSETQRNKGNFPGRFSGRQFSNSRSEMNVSTLELGDSALYLCASSPSGVPNEKLFFGSGTQLSVL.

The chain has TRBV29-1 and TRBJ2-4; D is perhaps TRBD2 (6 bases). Trimming pared 6 bases from V and 5 bases from J, leaving 17 bases between. This CDR3 has 14 amino acids. Germline CDR1 and CDR2: SQVTM and ANQGSEA. The CDR3 reads CSVTVGLPQNIQYF. CDR3 in DNA: TGCAGCGTGACTGTGGGACTCCCTCAAAACATTCAGTACTTC.

The rearrangement links TRBV7-9 to TRBJ2-7, with 9 bases fitting TRBD2. The germline V gene has CDR1 SEHNR and CDR2 FQNEAQ (reference sequence). V lost 5 bases and J lost 2; bases outside the gene matches: 4. CDR3 length equals 14 residues. The CDR3 sequence: CASSTGTSPYEQYF. The CDR3, as DNA: TGTGCCAGCAGCACTGGGACTAGCCCCTACGAGCAGTACTTC.

V gene TRBV3-1 (or the pseudogene TRBV3-2) combines with J gene TRBJ1-5; D is perhaps TRBD1 (5 bases). The CDR3 loop spans 14 amino acids. The germline V and J ends were trimmed by 4 bases and 0 bases, with 7 bases remaining between them. The germline CDR1 and CDR2 sequences are LGHDT and YNNKEL (reference sequence). In DNA form, the CDR3 reads TGTGCCAGCAGCCGACAGTTTAGCAATCAGCCCCAGCATTTT. This sequence encodes CASSRQFSNQPQHF.

The chain joins TRBV9 to TRBJ1-2, with D possibly TRBD1 on 5 matching bases. Germline V CDR1 and CDR2: SGDLS, YYNGEE. The CDR3 spans 15 residues. Deletions cut 0 bases from V and 1 base from J, with 10 bases between. CDR3 protein: CASSVEATVNYGYTF. CDR3 nucleotide sequence: TGTGCCAGCAGCGTAGAAGCGACAGTTAACTATGGCTACACCTTC.